This T cell receptor beta chain emerged from a study of blood T cell repertoires in COVID-19 (dated by TCRdb to the early 2020s). Background on the whole study: Samples covering the acute and convalescent phases of COVID-19 were provided by collaborators in the United States, Italy and Spain. The prospective study material was composed of cDNA or gDNA derived from T cells, B-cell-depleted T cells, or PBMCs. The dataset comprised deeply sampled blood TCRbeta repertoires from subjects exposed to, actively infected with, or recovered from COVID-19. A freely available public database, intended as a resource for researchers studying the immune response to SARS-CoV-2, is where the repertoires were released. Samples came from the ongoing ImmuneRACE study (first 160 participants) plus 1,254 subjects from 6 global collaborators. Nearly every sample came with metadata listing a de-identified subject ID, COVID-19 status, age in years and sex. Where available, HLA class I and class II types were taken from metadata supplied by the sample provider and were not determined by assay-based typing.

The research as a whole found: The amount of clinical and demographic metadata varied by source and participant and was provided uncurated.

Each collaborating institution followed its own protocols to collect whole blood in K2EDTA tubes. For TCRbeta analysis, collaborators shipped samples as frozen whole blood, isolated PBMCs, or DNA extracted from either of those sample types. On this clone itself: The specificity of this receptor is unknown. Within one base of it there is no much larger clone, and no base qualities were kept. The same CDR3 arises from other DNA sequences in this sample as well.

Sequences MNHEY (CDR1) and SMNVEV (CDR2) are obtained from the germline V gene (reference sequence). Germline trimming: 0 bases from V, 4 bases from J; junction bases outside gene matches: 3. Its CDR3 holds 16 amino acids, cysteine through phenylalanine. Only the CDR3 region is kept as DNA, spanning 48 bases read in frame from base 1. TCRbeta CDR3 regions were amplified from genomic DNA using the immunoSEQ Assay, a bias-controlled multiplex PCR. As for how the authors treated the data: The number of nucleated cells in each sample was estimated from the amplification of reference gene primers within the assay. To quantify the absolute abundance of each unique TCRbeta CDR3 rearrangement, sequence reads were collapsed and filtered. Productive Simpson clonality was computed per sample as the square root of Simpson's diversity index over productive rearrangements. In TCRdb, the immuneACCESS table is reduced to in-frame sequences with V and J assigned. These tables do not hold every clone; where another copy was compared, an unresolved V gene accounts for under half, and the others remain unexplained. V and J calls and clone size are those listed in that table; D and trimming were worked out from the DNA. This sample lists more than 85,000 clones; more than 85% were detected once. Around 2.9% of the sample belongs to the ten largest clones.

This clonotype was obtained from a man in his forties or fifties with active or convalescent COVID-19. Sequencing was performed on peripheral blood. The chain uses TRBV27 and TRBJ1-3, and TRBD1 matches 10 of the central bases. The nucleotide sequence is TGTGCCAGCAGTTTATCGGGGACAGGGGTAGGAAACACCATATATTTT. The encoded protein is CASSLSGTGVGNTIYF.